The entry that follows covers one T cell receptor beta chain sequence. Sequencing used immunoSEQ multiplex PCR; TCRdb keeps in-frame clones, though not all of them. The table lists about 87,000 clones, around 83% of them singletons, with 2% to 2.5% in the top ten. The data derive from a study of blood T cell repertoires in COVID-19. The germline CDR1 and CDR2 sequences are LNHDA and SQIVND (reference sequence). The CDR3 length is 12 residues. Between the trimmed V and J ends, which lost 6 bases and 11 bases, there was a span of 16 bases. The chain has TRBV19 and TRBJ1-1; a possible D gene is TRBD1 (6 bases). The material sequenced was peripheral blood. The receptor's source is a woman aged 70 to 79 with acute or convalescent COVID-19. CDR3 coding DNA: TGTGCCAGTAGCAGCCCGGACAGTCGTGCTTTCTTT. Translating it yields CASSSPDSRAFF.